The next 27 T cell receptor beta chains were all read from a single sample in a study of STAT3 mutations in large granular lymphocyte leukemia. Study outcomes and limitations: Every T-LGLL patient had at least one immunodominant TCRbeta clonotype.

Assay used: immunoSEQ multiplex PCR; TCRdb lists only in-frame clones, some missing. The table shows more than 15,000 clones, with 92% occurring only once. Which antigens these TCRs recognize remains unknown. Sample: peripheral blood mononuclear cells. The receptors come from a man between 60 and 75 years old with T-cell large granular lymphocyte leukemia. Some clones in this sample may be carry-over from other donors' samples.

The gene calls are TRBV27 and TRBJ2-3, with D perhaps assigned TRBD1 or TRBD2 (5 bases each). This CDR3 is built from 16 residues. Germline CDR1 reads MNHEY; CDR2 reads SMNVEV (reference sequence). Trimming left V 5 bases short and J 5 bases short, with 20 bases between. CDR3 in DNA: TGTGCCAGCAGTACCTCCTCGGGACGGCCAGTAGATACGCAGTATTTT. It yields the protein CASSTSSGRPVDTQYF.

The V call is TRBV30, the J call TRBJ2-7, with 7 bases that match TRBD1. The germline CDR1 and CDR2 sequences are GTSNPN and SVGIG (reference sequence). J was trimmed by 4 bases and V by 5 bases; bases with no gene match: 5. There are 12 residues in the CDR3. The CDR3 reads CAWGTDPYEQYF. Written as DNA, the CDR3 is TGTGCCTGGGGGACAGACCCATACGAGCAGTACTTC.

The chain is built from TRBV6-6 and TRBJ1-2; 9 positions agree with TRBD1. Looked up from germline, CDR1 is MNHNY and CDR2 is SVGAGI (reference sequence). The CDR3 length is 15 residues. The V gene end was trimmed by 0 bases and the J gene end by 8 bases; junction bases not matched to a gene: 7. CDR3 coding DNA: TGTGCCAGCAGTTACTCAAACAGGGGGCGTCGAGGCTACACCTTC. Translating it yields CASSYSNRGRRGYTF.

On this clone itself: At one end, the junction sequence differs from germline, possibly due to a read error. The rearrangement uses TRBV5-4 and TRBJ2-7; 9 bases align to TRBD1. The CDR3 is made up of 12 amino acids. Germline V CDR1 and CDR2: SGHNT, YYREEE (reference sequence). The chain's CDR3 is CASSLDGQGRHF. The CDR3 DNA reads TGTGCCAGCAGCTTGGACGGACAGGGGAGACACTTC.

The CDR3 protein is CASSSGVPPTRLFF. For the CDR3, the DNA is TGTGCCAGCAGCTCCGGAGTCCCCCCGACGAGGCTGTTTTTT. V and J are TRBV7-2 and TRBJ1-4; no clear D gene. The V and J ends lost 4 bases and 14 bases respectively, with 20 bases between them. CDR3 length: 14 residues. Germline assignment: CDR1 SGHTA and CDR2 FQGNSA.

V is TRBV6-6 and J is TRBJ2-2, with 8 bases lining up with TRBD2. The CDR3 covers 15 residues. CDR1 MNHNY and CDR2 SVGAGI come from the germline V gene (reference sequence). Trimming cost V 7 bases and J 5 bases; bases outside gene matches: 9. This CDR3 reads CASTRGGRFTGELFF. CDR3 in DNA: TGTGCCAGCACCCGGGGGGGGCGGTTTACCGGGGAGCTGTTTTTT.

The chain combines TRBV29-1 with TRBJ2-3; the match to TRBD1 covers 7 bases. The CDR3 loop spans 13 amino acids. The V gene's germline CDR1 is SQVTM and CDR2 ANQGSEA. Trimming removed 3 bases from V and 2 bases from J; junction bases left unmatched: 2. The CDR3 sequence: CSVEGTVTDTQYF. CDR3 in DNA: TGCAGCGTTGAGGGGACAGTCACAGATACGCAGTATTTT.

V and J are TRBV6-5 and TRBJ1-2; no firm D call. V lost 2 bases to trimming and J lost 4 bases, with 11 bases between them. The CDR3 is 14 amino acids. Germline-derived CDR1 and CDR2 are MNHEY and SVGAGI. Here the CDR3 reads CASSYGGQPYGYTF. CDR3 nucleotide sequence: TGTGCCAGCAGTTACGGAGGTCAGCCCTATGGCTACACCTTC.

The V and J genes are TRBV7-2 and TRBJ2-5; no clear D. The V and J ends lost 1 base and 9 bases respectively, with 18 bases between them. The CDR3 contains 15 residues. CDR1 SGHTA and CDR2 FQGNSA come from the germline V gene. The CDR3 DNA is TGTGCCAGCAGCTTAGGGTACCCTTCGGCTGGAGCCCAGTACTTC. Its protein is CASSLGYPSAGAQYF. Variable domain in full (rest from reference TRBV7-2 and TRBJ2-5): GAGVSQSPSNKVTEKGKDVELRCDPISGHTALYWYRQSLGQGLEFLIYFQGNSAPDKSGLPSDRFSAERTGGSVSTLTIQRTQQEDSAVYLCASSLGYPSAGAQYFGPGTRLLVL.

The chain couples TRBV19 to TRBJ2-2; the match to TRBD1 covers 8 bases. Germline lookup yields CDR1 LNHDA and CDR2 SQIVND (reference sequence). The CDR3 consists of 13 residues. Losses at the gene ends were 5 bases for V and 4 bases for J; bases not matched to a gene: 0. The CDR3 DNA is TGTGCCAGTAGTGACAGGGGCACCGGGGAGCTGTTTTTT. Protein: CASSDRGTGELFF. The full variable domain, rest sourced from reference TRBV19 and TRBJ2-2, is DGGITQSPKYLFRKEGQNVTLSCEQNLNHDAMYWYRQDPGQGLRLIYYSQIVNDFQKGDIAEGYSVSREKKESFPLTVTSAQKNPTAFYLCASSDRGTGELFFGEGSRLTVL.

The CDR3 protein is CASSLRTGFYEQYF. CDR3 DNA: TGCGCCAGCAGCCTACGGACAGGGTTCTACGAGCAGTACTTC. This chain joins TRBV5-1 and TRBJ2-7; 8 bases fit TRBD1. V was clipped by 4 bases and J by 3 bases; unmatched bases: 6. Germline V gives CDR1 SGHRS, CDR2 YFSETQ. There are 14 residues in the CDR3.

The genes are TRBV30 and TRBJ2-2, with TRBD2 matching 7 bases. Germline V gene lookup returns CDR1 GTSNPN and CDR2 SVGIG (reference sequence). The CDR3 totals 14 residues. The junction had 6 bases not matched to a gene; V was cut back by 8 bases and J by 0 bases. The CDR3 spells CALLGGANTGELFF. In nucleotides, the CDR3 is TGTGCCCTGTTGGGAGGGGCGAACACCGGGGAGCTGTTTTTT.

The rearrangement joins TRBV6-6 to TRBJ2-5, with D perhaps TRBD2 (5 bases). This CDR3 comprises 12 residues. V shed 6 bases and J shed 5 bases, with 10 bases lying between them. Per germline, CDR1 MNHNY and CDR2 SVGAGI (reference sequence). The CDR3 DNA is TGTGCCAGCAGAGAAACGGGGGAGACCCAGTACTTC. Residues: CASRETGETQYF.

This chain joins TRBV5-4 and TRBJ2-7; tentative D call: TRBD2 (6 bases). CDR1 is SGHNT and CDR2 is YYREEE in the germline V gene (reference sequence). V was pared by 0 bases and J by 1 base, with 14 bases between. The CDR3 spans 16 residues. The CDR3 DNA is TGTGCCAGCAGCTTGGGTTCGACGGGGGATTCCTACGAGCAGTACTTC. Its translation: CASSLGSTGDSYEQYF.

The gene calls are TRBV29-1 and TRBJ2-2; unclear D gene. Trimming cost V 5 bases and J 2 bases, with 15 bases left between them. CDR3 length: 15 residues. Germline CDR1 reads SQVTM; CDR2 reads ANQGSEA. The CDR3 region is CSVFHPRVNTGELFF. The CDR3 DNA reads TGCAGCGTTTTCCACCCAAGGGTAAACACCGGGGAGCTGTTTTTT.

J is TRBJ1-1 and V is TRBV5-1; D possibly corresponds to TRBD1 (6 bases). Germline CDR1 SGHRS, CDR2 YFSETQ. The CDR3 has 15 amino acids. V was shortened by 0 bases and J by 7 bases, with 16 bases between the two germline ends. The CDR3 loop reads CASSLDPGTPVEAFF. Written as DNA, the CDR3 is TGCGCCAGCAGCTTGGACCCGGGGACACCCGTTGAAGCTTTCTTT.

V usage is TRBV6-1 and J usage is TRBJ1-3, with 7 bases matching TRBD1. CDR3 length: 13 residues. Germline CDR1 and CDR2: MNHNS and SASEGT. Trimming removed 7 bases from V and 7 bases from J; junction bases left unmatched: 7. The CDR3 reads CASTPEQGNTIYF. As DNA, the CDR3 is TGTGCCAGCACCCCAGAACAGGGGAACACCATATATTTT.

The chain links TRBV5-1 to TRBJ2-1; a possible D gene is TRBD2 (6 bases). This CDR3 contains 14 residues. Germline-derived CDR1 and CDR2 are SGHRS and YFSETQ. V lost 0 bases, J lost 10 bases, and 14 bases lay in between. CDR3: CASSLDGGLREQFF. CDR3 coding DNA: TGCGCCAGCAGCTTGGATGGGGGGTTAAGGGAGCAGTTCTTC.

The CDR3 reads CASGPQGWDEQFF. CDR3 bases: TGCGCCAGCGGACCCCAGGGGTGGGATGAGCAGTTCTTC. This chain joins TRBV5-1 and TRBJ2-1; tentatively, D is TRBD1 (6 bases). Per the germline V gene, CDR1 is SGHRS and CDR2 is YFSETQ. The CDR3 totals 13 residues. The V end was cut by 7 bases, the J end by 8 bases, with 16 bases between.

CDR3 residues: CASSNLAGVGEQYF. The CDR3 DNA reads TGTGCCAGCAGCAACCTAGCGGGAGTTGGCGAGCAGTACTTC. The V call is TRBV7-2, the J call TRBJ2-7; 10 nucleotides agree with TRBD2. Germline lookup yields CDR1 SGHTA and CDR2 FQGNSA. The CDR3 is 14 amino acids. The ends lost 5 bases at V and 6 bases at J; junction bases unmatched: 7.

The V gene is TRBV28, the J gene TRBJ1-2; D gene unclear. The germline gives CDR1 MDHEN, CDR2 SYDVKM. This CDR3 comprises 12 residues. V was pared by 3 bases and J by 7 bases, with 9 bases between. In nucleotides, the CDR3 is TGTGCCAGCAGTTTGTTTAAGTCTGGCTACACCTTC. Encoded protein: CASSLFKSGYTF.

The V gene is TRBV7-9, the J gene TRBJ2-5; TRBD2 is a possible D gene (7 bases). The V gene lost 8 bases and the J gene lost 6 bases, with 19 bases spanning the gap. In germline, CDR1 is SEHNR, CDR2 FQNEAQ (reference sequence). This CDR3 is built from 14 residues. The CDR3 loop reads CASGWEGGGQTQYF. The CDR3 DNA reads TGTGCCAGCGGATGGGAGGGGGGAGGCCAGACCCAGTACTTC.

This clone was recorded once. CDR3 bases: TGTGCCTGGAGTGTACCCTTAGCCGGGACAGTCAATCAGCCCCAGCATTTT. Its translation is CAWSVPLAGTVNQPQHF. V is TRBV30 and J is TRBJ1-5; TRBD1 matches at 7 bases. Per the germline V gene, CDR1 is GTSNPN and CDR2 is SVGIG (reference sequence). This CDR3 comprises 17 residues. V shed 0 bases and J 3 bases; nucleotides not matched to a gene: 11.

This chain links TRBV2 with TRBJ1-6; D is perhaps TRBD1 (6 bases). The CDR3 length is 15 residues. The germline V and J ends were trimmed by 2 bases and 8 bases, with 13 bases remaining between them. The germline CDR1 and CDR2 sequences are SNHLY and FYNNEI. The CDR3 region is CASSEWGTGYSPLHF. The CDR3 DNA follows: TGTGCCAGCAGTGAATGGGGAACAGGGTATTCACCCCTCCACTTT.

The chain links TRBV7-2 to TRBJ2-7; 8 bases fit TRBD2. The CDR3 contains 15 residues. Per the germline V gene, CDR1 is SGHTA and CDR2 is FQGNSA. The J segment lost 2 bases and the V segment lost 5 bases, leaving 8 bases of the junction unmatched. CDR3 sequence: CASSPGTRSTYEQYF. In DNA, the CDR3 is TGTGCCAGCAGCCCCGGGACTAGGTCCACCTACGAGCAGTACTTC.

The chain links TRBV4-3 to TRBJ2-7; 12 bases map to TRBD1. Germline V gene sequence: CDR1 LGHNA, CDR2 YSLEER. V was clipped by 0 bases and J by 9 bases; unmatched bases: 6. The CDR3 totals 15 residues. The CDR3 DNA reads TGCGCCAGCAGCCAAGACGGGACAGGGGGCGAGGGGCAGTACTTC. Protein: CASSQDGTGGEGQYF.

The chain combines TRBV29-1 with TRBJ1-2; 7 bases are shared with TRBD1. The junction had 1 base not matched to a gene; V was cut back by 6 bases and J by 0 bases. From germline, CDR1 is SQVTM and CDR2 ANQGSEA. There are 12 residues in the CDR3. The CDR3 region has the DNA TGCAGCGTGGGACAGACTAACTATGGCTACACCTTC. It yields the protein CSVGQTNYGYTF. The full variable domain, its missing parts supplied by reference TRBV29-1 and TRBJ1-2, is SAVISQKPSRDICQRGTSLTIQCQVDSQVTMMFWYRQQPGQSLTLIATANQGSEATYESGFVIDKFPISRPNLTFSTLTVSNMSPEDSSIYLCSVGQTNYGYTFGSGTRLTVV.